This passage covers 4 T cell receptor beta chains from one sample sequenced in a study of circulating CD8 cells and anti-PD-1 response in melanoma (dated by TCRdb to about 2020). For sequencing, a NextSeq 500 was employed. Starting from about 15 ng of total RNA, TCR libraries were made with the QIAseq Immune Repertoire RNA Library Kit, Human TCR Panel. TCRdb itself trimmed the public reads at Q25 with fastp, ran MiXCR and retained productive beta chains. Entries are consolidated by CDR3 protein sequence, retaining the most common genes and DNA. Counted in this sample were approximately 520 distinct CDR3 sequences; 5.8% of them appeared once. About 30% of the sample belongs to the ten largest clones. A BD FACSAria II cell sorter was used to sort four subsets, defined by PD-1 and/or TIGIT, from live CD3+CD8+TCRalphabeta+ cells. The input for sequencing was CD8+ T cells from PBMCs, taken at baseline or after one month of anti-PD-1 therapy (not recorded which). The source is a human donor with melanoma.

The table lists this clonotype with a few counts. A much larger clone differs from this one at a single base, so this may be a read error. The chain employs TRBV29-1 and TRBJ1-1, with a tentative D call TRBD1 (6 bases). Trimming left V 3 bases short and J 4 bases short, with 15 bases between. Germline V gene sequence: CDR1 SQVTM, CDR2 ANQGSEA. This CDR3 contains 14 residues. CDR3 region: CSVDTQTGATEAFF. CDR3 bases: TGCAGCGTTGATACACAGACGGGGGCCACTGAAGCTTTCTTT.

By share, this clonotype ranks as large (0.1 to 1%). V gene TRBV5-6 combines with J gene TRBJ2-3, with 9 bases lining up with TRBD2. The trim removed 1 base at V and 1 base at J, leaving 7 bases unmatched. This CDR3 region has 17 residues. Germline CDR1 reads SGHDT; CDR2 reads YYEEEE. The CDR3 loop is CASSLSSSGTRTDTQYF. In DNA form, the CDR3 reads TGTGCCAGCAGCTTGTCGTCTAGCGGGACGCGCACAGATACGCAGTATTTT.

By frequency in the sample, this clonotype is large. This chain joins TRBV4-2 and TRBJ2-4; D ambiguous. The germline V gene encodes CDR1 LGHNA and CDR2 YNFKEQ. Deletions cut 0 bases from V and 0 bases from J, with 6 bases between. The CDR3 has 15 residues. The CDR3 sequence: CASSQEQLAKNIQYF. The CDR3 DNA reads TGTGCCAGCAGCCAAGAACAACTAGCCAAAAACATTCAGTACTTC.

Sample share makes this clonotype medium-sized (0.01 to 0.1%). V is TRBV27 and J is TRBJ2-7; D unresolved. In germline, CDR1 is MNHEY, CDR2 SMNVEV (reference sequence). V lost 1 base, J lost 4 bases, and 11 bases lay in between. The CDR3 is 14 residues long. CDR3 residues: CASSLFSSSYEQYF. In DNA form, the CDR3 reads TGTGCCAGCAGTTTATTCTCTTCCTCTTACGAGCAGTACTTC.